The clone carrying this T cell receptor (beta chain) was found a few times. Its target is not known. A junction boundary mismatches the germline segment, possibly from a read error. In the original workflow: What underpinned the distant-metastasis classifier for papillary thyroid cancer was the set of CDR3 differences across clinicopathological groups. TCRdb re-called the PCR reads via MiXCR. V and J calls and clone size were set by TCRdb, not the authors. Of approximately 74,000 clones in the sample, approximately 15% were seen once. Thyroid surgery was preceded by no treatment in any patient. The record originates from a study of metastatic and nonmetastatic thyroid tumors. Background on the study: For malignant and benign thyroid patients, tumor or nodule tissue and blood were the sources whose repertoires were compared.

Study-wide results and caveats: Patients with malignant thyroid tumors reportedly had significantly higher TCR beta diversity than those with benign nodules, in blood and tumor.

CDR1 and CDR2 (germline): LNHDA, SQIVND (reference sequence). This CDR3 has 14 residues. This TCR was sampled from a male donor with papillary thyroid cancer or a benign thyroid nodule (not recorded which). Some clones in this sample may be carry-over from other donors' samples. The sequenced sample consisted of blood. The J gene is TRBJ2-1, the V gene TRBV19; 8 positions agree with TRBD2. CDR3 DNA: TGTGCCAGTAGGAGTATCGGGGGGGCCAATGGGCAGTCCTTC. Amino acid sequence: CASRSIGGANGQSF.